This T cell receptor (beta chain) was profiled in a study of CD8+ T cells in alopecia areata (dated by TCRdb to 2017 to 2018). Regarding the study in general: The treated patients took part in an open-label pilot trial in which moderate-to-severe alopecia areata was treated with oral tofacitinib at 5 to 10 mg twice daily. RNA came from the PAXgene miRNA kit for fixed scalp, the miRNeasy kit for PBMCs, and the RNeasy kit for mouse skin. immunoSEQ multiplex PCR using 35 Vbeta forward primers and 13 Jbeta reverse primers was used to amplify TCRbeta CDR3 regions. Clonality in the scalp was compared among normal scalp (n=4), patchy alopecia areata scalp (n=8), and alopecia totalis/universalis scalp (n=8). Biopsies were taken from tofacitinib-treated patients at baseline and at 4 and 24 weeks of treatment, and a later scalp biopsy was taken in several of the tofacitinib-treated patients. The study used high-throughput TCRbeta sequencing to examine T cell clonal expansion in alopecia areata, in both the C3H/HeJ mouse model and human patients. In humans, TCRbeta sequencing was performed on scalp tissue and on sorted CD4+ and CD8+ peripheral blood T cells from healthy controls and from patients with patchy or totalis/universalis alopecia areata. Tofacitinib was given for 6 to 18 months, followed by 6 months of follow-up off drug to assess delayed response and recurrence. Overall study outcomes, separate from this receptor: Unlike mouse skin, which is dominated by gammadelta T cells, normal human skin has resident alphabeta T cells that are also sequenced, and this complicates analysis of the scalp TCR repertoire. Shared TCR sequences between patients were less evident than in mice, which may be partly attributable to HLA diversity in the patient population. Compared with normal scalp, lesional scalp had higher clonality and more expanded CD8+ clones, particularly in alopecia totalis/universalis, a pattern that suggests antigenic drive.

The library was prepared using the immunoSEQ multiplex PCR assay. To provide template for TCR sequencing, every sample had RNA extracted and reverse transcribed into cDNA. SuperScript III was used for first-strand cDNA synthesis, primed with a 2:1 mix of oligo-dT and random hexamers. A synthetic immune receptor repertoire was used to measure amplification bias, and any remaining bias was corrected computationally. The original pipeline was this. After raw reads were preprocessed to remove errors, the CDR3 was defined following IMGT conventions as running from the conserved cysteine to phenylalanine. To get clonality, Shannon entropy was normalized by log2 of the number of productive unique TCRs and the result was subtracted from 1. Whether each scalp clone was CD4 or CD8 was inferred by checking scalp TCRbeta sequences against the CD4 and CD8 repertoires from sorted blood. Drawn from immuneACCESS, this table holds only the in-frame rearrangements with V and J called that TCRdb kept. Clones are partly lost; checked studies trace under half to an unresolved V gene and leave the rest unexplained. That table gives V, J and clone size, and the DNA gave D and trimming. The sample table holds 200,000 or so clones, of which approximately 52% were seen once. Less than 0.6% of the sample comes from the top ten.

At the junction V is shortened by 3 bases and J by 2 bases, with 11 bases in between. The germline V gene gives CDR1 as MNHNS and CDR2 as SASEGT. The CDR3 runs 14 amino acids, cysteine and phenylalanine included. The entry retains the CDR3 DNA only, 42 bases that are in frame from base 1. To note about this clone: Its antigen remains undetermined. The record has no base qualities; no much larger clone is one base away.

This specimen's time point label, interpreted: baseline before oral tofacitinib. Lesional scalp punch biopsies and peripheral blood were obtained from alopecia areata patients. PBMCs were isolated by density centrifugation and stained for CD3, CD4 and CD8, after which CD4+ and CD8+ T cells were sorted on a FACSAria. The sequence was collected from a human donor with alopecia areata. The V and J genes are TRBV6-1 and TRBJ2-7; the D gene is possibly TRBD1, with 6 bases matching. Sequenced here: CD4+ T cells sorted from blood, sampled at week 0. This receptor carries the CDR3 CASSDSGDTYEQYF. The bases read TGTGCCAGCAGTGATAGTGGGGACACCTACGAGCAGTACTTC.